Sequencing of this T cell receptor beta chain was carried out in a study of T-cell reconstitution after alpha-beta-depleted transplantation in children. General study findings and limits: Counts and diversity of T cells one year after transplant came mostly from newly produced T cells. Several patients had high TCRbeta diversity at day 60; it came from surviving recipient T cells and thymic progenitors. Several hundred expanded graft clones reportedly supplied alpha-beta T cells about two months after transplant.

This clonotype has at least ten counts. Its matching antigen is unknown. The V gene's germline CDR1 is SGHVS and CDR2 FQNEAQ. V was trimmed by 1 base and J by 0 bases, leaving 13 bases between them. This CDR3 has 17 residues. A TCRbeta library incorporating unique molecular identifiers was prepared. TCRdb reprocessed the PCR reads with MiXCR, giving one entry per CDR3 protein. Here the sample spans under 300,000 distinct CDR3 sequences, roughly 10% being singletons. The chain couples TRBV7-8 to TRBJ1-5; possibly TRBD1 for D (6 bases). The clonotype originates from a male patient between 2 and 10 years old who had a stem cell transplant for chronic granulomatous disease, so the T cells may come from the graft donor. The source was peripheral blood, collected 180 days after TCRalphabeta/CD19-depleted stem cell transplant. The CDR3 loop reads CASSLERTADSNQPQHF. DNA for the CDR3: TGTGCCAGCAGCTTAGAGAGGACAGCCGATAGCAATCAGCCCCAGCATTTT.